Shown below are 8 T cell receptor beta chains from a single sample sequenced in a study of OX40 agonist ivuxolimab in advanced cancers. Produced via immunoSEQ multiplex PCR; TCRdb's table is partial and in-frame only. There are roughly 100,000 clones in the sample; around 90% occur only once, and around 1.6% lies in the top ten. The specimen comprised CD4+ or CD8+ T cells sorted from blood, sampled in a trial of the OX40 agonist ivuxolimab. These receptors were taken from an adult with an advanced solid tumor such as melanoma, head and neck, liver or kidney cancer.

V gene TRBV4-1 combines with J gene TRBJ2-1, with 7 bases that match TRBD2. The germline CDR1 and CDR2 sequences are MGHRA and YSYEKL. Trimming cost V 4 bases and J 6 bases; bases outside gene matches: 3. This CDR3 has 13 residues. In nucleotides, the CDR3 is TGCGCCAGCAGCCCCGGACTAGTCAATGAGCAGTTCTTC. It codes for CASSPGLVNEQFF.

The chain couples TRBV19 to TRBJ1-5; TRBD1 aligns across 7 bases. The V segment lost 3 bases and the J segment 5 bases; nucleotides outside the gene matches: 13. The CDR3 consists of 17 residues. In germline, CDR1 is LNHDA, CDR2 SQIVND (reference sequence). The CDR3 sequence: CASSIRQGNVLDQPQHF. The CDR3 nucleotides are TGTGCCAGTAGTATCAGACAGGGTAACGTTTTGGATCAGCCCCAGCATTTT.

This chain joins TRBV6-6 and TRBJ2-1; a possible D gene is TRBD2 (6 bases). This CDR3 is 15 amino acids long. In germline, CDR1 is MNHNY, CDR2 SVGAGI (reference sequence). Trimming removed 5 bases at V and 8 bases at J, with 19 bases between. CDR3 amino acids: CASSQFGTEGDEQFF. The DNA for the CDR3 is TGTGCCAGCAGTCAATTCGGGACGGAGGGCGATGAGCAGTTCTTC.

This chain connects TRBV7-9 to TRBJ2-2; unclear D gene. CDR3 length equals 14 residues. The germline V gene encodes CDR1 SEHNR and CDR2 FQNEAQ (reference sequence). V shed 4 bases and J shed 2 bases, with 8 bases lying between them. CDR3 coding DNA: TGTGCCAGCAGCTCCTGGAGAAACACCGGGGAGCTGTTTTTT. Translating gives CASSSWRNTGELFF. Full variable domain (missing parts from reference TRBV7-9 and TRBJ2-2): DTGVSQNPRHKITKRGQNVTFRCDPISEHNRLYWYRQTLGQGPEFLTYFQNEAQLEKSRLLSDRFSAERPKGSFSTLEIQRTEQGDSAMYLCASSSWRNTGELFFGEGSRLTVL.

The J gene is TRBJ1-1, the V gene TRBV30; D is unresolved. V lost 0 bases, J lost 6 bases, and 11 bases lay in between. CDR3 length equals 13 residues. Germline V gene sequence: CDR1 GTSNPN, CDR2 SVGIG (reference sequence). Written as DNA, the CDR3 is TGTGCCTGGAGTGTTTCTCATGGTTCTGAAGCTTTCTTT. This codes for CAWSVSHGSEAFF.

V and J are TRBV28 and TRBJ2-5, with 7 bases lining up with TRBD1. The CDR3 consists of 13 residues. Losses at the gene ends were 10 bases for V and 4 bases for J; bases not matched to a gene: 9. Germline V CDR1 and CDR2: MDHEN, SYDVKM. CDR3: CATLRQGLETQYF. CDR3 DNA sequence: TGTGCCACCCTAAGACAGGGCTTAGAGACCCAGTACTTC.

The V and J genes are TRBV11-2 and TRBJ2-1, with D possibly TRBD2 on 6 matching bases. The CDR3 sequence is 16 residues long. Looked up from germline, CDR1 is SGHAT and CDR2 is FQNNGV. Deletions cut 4 bases from V and 3 bases from J, with 16 bases between. This chain's CDR3 is CASSSRVEGRYNEQFF. CDR3 nucleotides: TGTGCCAGCAGCTCCCGAGTGGAGGGCCGCTACAATGAGCAGTTCTTC.

V is TRBV19 and J is TRBJ2-2; D remains unclear. Trimming removed 3 bases from V and 0 bases from J, with 14 bases in between. The length of the CDR3 is 17 residues. In germline, CDR1 is LNHDA, CDR2 SQIVND (reference sequence). Here the CDR3 reads CASSMANIAPNTGELFF. In DNA form, the CDR3 reads TGTGCCAGTAGTATGGCAAACATAGCTCCGAACACCGGGGAGCTGTTTTTT.